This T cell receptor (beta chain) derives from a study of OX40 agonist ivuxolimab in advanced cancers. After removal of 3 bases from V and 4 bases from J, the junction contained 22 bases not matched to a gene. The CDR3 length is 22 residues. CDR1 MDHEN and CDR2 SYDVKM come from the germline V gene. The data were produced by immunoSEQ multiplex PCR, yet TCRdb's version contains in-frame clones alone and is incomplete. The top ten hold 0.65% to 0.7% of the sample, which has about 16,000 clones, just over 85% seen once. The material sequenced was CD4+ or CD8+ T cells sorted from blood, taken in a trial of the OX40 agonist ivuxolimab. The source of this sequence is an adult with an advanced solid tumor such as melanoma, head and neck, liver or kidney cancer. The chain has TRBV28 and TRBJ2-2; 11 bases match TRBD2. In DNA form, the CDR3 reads TGTGCCAGCAGTTTTTGGGCGGCACTGGGACTAGCGGAGAAGACATTCACCGGGGAGCTGTTTTTT. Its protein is CASSFWAALGLAEKTFTGELFF.